The 30 T cell receptor beta chains in this list originate from one sample, sequenced in a study of cytomegalovirus exposure and HLA in healthy donors. PCR amplification relied on 60 Vbeta primers (plus 13 Jbeta primers). Sequenced by immunoSEQ multiplex PCR; TCRdb stores in-frame clones only, minus some. The profile shows 120,000 to 150,000 clones, 60% to 85% of them singletons. The source material was PBMCs. The source is a male donor in good health and CMV-seronegative.

The rearrangement uses TRBV11-2 and TRBJ2-7; D possibly corresponds to TRBD1 (6 bases). The CDR3 runs to 14 residues. Germline V gene data show CDR1 as SGHAT and CDR2 as FQNNGV. The V gene lost 5 bases and the J gene lost 1 base, with 12 bases spanning the gap. The CDR3 spells CASSAGQSSYEQYF. CDR3 DNA: TGTGCCAGCAGCGCTGGACAGAGTTCCTACGAGCAGTACTTC. The variable domain in full, completed from reference TRBV11-2 and TRBJ2-7, reads EAGVAQSPRYKIIEKRQSVAFWCNPISGHATLYWYQQILGQGPKLLIQFQNNGVVDDSQLPKDRFSAERLKGVDSTLKIQPAKLEDSAVYLCASSAGQSSYEQYFGPGTRLTVT.

The chain joins TRBV7-2 to TRBJ1-1; 9 nucleotides match TRBD1. The CDR3 covers 16 residues. With V trimmed by 5 bases and J by 0 bases, 7 bases remained unmatched. The germline CDR1 and CDR2 sequences are SGHTA and FQGNSA. The CDR3 DNA is TGTGCCAGCAGCCCGGGACAGGGAAGATTGAACACTGAAGCTTTCTTT. Protein product: CASSPGQGRLNTEAFF.

This clone was seen a few times. The chain has TRBV4-1 and TRBJ1-5; 7 nucleotides align to TRBD1. Trimming cost V 3 bases and J 3 bases; bases outside gene matches: 5. Germline V gene data show CDR1 as MGHRA and CDR2 as YSYEKL. This CDR3 has 15 residues. The DNA for the CDR3 is TGCGCCAGCAGCCAGAGACAGGGTCTCAATCAGCCCCAGCATTTT. Translated, it gives CASSQRQGLNQPQHF.

This CDR3 reads CASSLRSGQGPDTQYF. In DNA, the CDR3 is TGTGCCAGCAGCCTCAGGTCGGGACAGGGTCCAGATACGCAGTATTTT. The chain combines TRBV7-6 with TRBJ2-3; 9 bases map to TRBD1. V dropped 5 bases and J dropped 4; count of bases not matched to a gene: 10. The CDR3 totals 16 residues. CDR1 SGHVS and CDR2 FNYEAQ come from the germline V gene.

The genes are TRBV7-8 and TRBJ1-2, with a weak D call TRBD1 (6 bases). Deletions cut 5 bases from V and 0 bases from J, with 22 bases between. The germline V gene encodes CDR1 SGHVS and CDR2 FQNEAQ. The CDR3 has 18 residues. This chain's CDR3 is CASSQKGGGDLANYGYTF. CDR3 in DNA: TGTGCCAGCAGCCAAAAGGGGGGAGGGGACCTAGCTAACTATGGCTACACCTTC. Drawing the rest from reference TRBV7-8 and TRBJ1-2, the complete variable domain is GAGVSQSPRYKVAKRGQDVALRCDPISGHVSLFWYQQALGQGPEFLTYFQNEAQLDKSGLPSDRFFAERPEGSVSTLKIQRTQQEDSAVYLCASSQKGGGDLANYGYTFGSGTRLTVV.

This chain links TRBV19 with TRBJ2-7; possibly TRBD2 for D (6 bases). From germline, CDR1 is LNHDA and CDR2 SQIVND (reference sequence). V lost 6 bases and J lost 2, with 14 bases in between. The CDR3 sequence is 14 residues long. The CDR3 DNA is TGTGCCAGTAGCGGGAGAGGCAAAACCTACGAGCAGTACTTC. Translating gives CASSGRGKTYEQYF.

The genes are TRBV29-1 and TRBJ1-2; possible D gene TRBD1, 6 bases. The V gene lost 2 bases and the J gene lost 7 bases, with 17 bases spanning the gap. Germline CDR1 reads SQVTM; CDR2 reads ANQGSEA. CDR3 length equals 14 residues. The CDR3 DNA is TGCAGCGTTGAATCCAGGGGAGCACCTACTGGCTACACCTTC. Translated: CSVESRGAPTGYTF.

The chain combines TRBV6-1 with TRBJ1-2; D might be TRBD1 (5 bases). Germline V gene sequence: CDR1 MNHNS, CDR2 SASEGT. V was trimmed by 6 bases and J by 4 bases, leaving 18 bases between them. The CDR3 runs 15 residues. CDR3 region: CASRGEGGTAYGYTF. The CDR3 DNA reads TGTGCCAGCAGGGGTGAGGGCGGGACGGCCTATGGCTACACCTTC.

This clone showed up just once. The rearrangement uses TRBV10-1 and TRBJ1-1; D remains ambiguous. Germline values: CDR1 WNHNN, CDR2 SYGVQD (reference sequence). This CDR3 region has 15 residues. V lost 4 bases and J 0 bases, leaving 12 bases between the germline ends. Written as DNA, the CDR3 is TGCGCCAGCAGTGGACGGGAGGAGGTGAACACTGAAGCTTTCTTT. This encodes CASSGREEVNTEAFF.

This clone has just one count. This chain connects TRBV9 to TRBJ1-4; 8 positions agree with TRBD1. Germline CDR1 reads SGDLS; CDR2 reads YYNGEE. With V trimmed by 4 bases and J by 0 bases, 8 bases remained unmatched. This CDR3 is built from 17 residues. In nucleotides, the CDR3 is TGTGCCAGCAGCCCGTGGGGACAGGCCGCAACTAATGAAAAACTGTTTTTT. It yields the protein CASSPWGQAATNEKLFF.

As regards this clone: The identical CDR3 is also encoded by other nucleotide sequences in the sample. The chain couples TRBV6-4 to TRBJ2-1; 7 nucleotides match TRBD2. Trimming took 6 bases from V and 3 from J; bases not matched to a gene: 5. There are 14 residues in the CDR3. CDR1 is MRHNA, CDR2 SNTAGT, per germline. CDR3 DNA: TGTGCCAGCAGCCGCGGGGGAGACTACAATGAGCAGTTCTTC. Its translation: CASSRGGDYNEQFF.

This clone was recorded a few times. This CDR3 is CASSAQGYTF. CDR3 bases: TGTGCCAGCAGTGCCCAGGGCTACACCTTC. J is TRBJ1-2 and V is TRBV2; D not certain. The CDR3 spans 10 residues. V lost 4 bases and J lost 8, with 5 bases in between. Germline CDR1 SNHLY, CDR2 FYNNEI.

The chain recombines TRBV12-5 with TRBJ1-5; D is unresolved. Germline assignment: CDR1 LGHNT and CDR2 FRNRAP. The CDR3 extends over 13 amino acids. Trimming cost V 0 bases and J 9 bases, with 9 bases left between them. The CDR3 DNA reads as TGTGCTAGTGGTTTGGTACGGGATTGGCCCCAGCATTTT. Its protein is CASGLVRDWPQHF.

With regard to this clone: At one of its ends the junction is not consistent with the germline gene, which may arise from a read error. The chain has TRBV7-7 and TRBJ2-7, with TRBD1 identical over 8 bases. CDR1 SSHAT and CDR2 FNYEAQ come from the germline V gene (reference sequence). The CDR3 runs 14 residues. The CDR3 coding sequence is TGTGCTAGCAGCCGGACAGGGAGTTCCTACGAGCAGTACTTC. Residues: CASSRTGSSYEQYF.

This clone was seen a single time. J is TRBJ2-5 and V is TRBV5-1, with TRBD1 matching over 9 bases. The CDR3 runs to 16 residues. Germline CDR1 and CDR2: SGHRS and YFSETQ. The trim removed 7 bases at V and 2 bases at J, leaving 12 bases unmatched. The CDR3 here is CASGLGSTGGQETQYF. CDR3 coding DNA: TGCGCCAGCGGACTGGGGTCGACAGGGGGTCAAGAGACCCAGTACTTC.

The chain combines TRBV2 with TRBJ2-3, with 8 nucleotides matching TRBD1. The CDR3 loop spans 15 amino acids. The germline gives CDR1 SNHLY, CDR2 FYNNEI. V lost 7 bases, J lost 0 bases, and 6 bases stayed unmatched. The CDR3 coding sequence is TGTGCCAGCAAGAAGGACAGGGCTAGCACAGATACGCAGTATTTT. It codes for CASKKDRASTDTQYF.

The chain is built from TRBV5-1 and TRBJ1-3, with TRBD1 matching over 7 bases. The germline CDR1 and CDR2 sequences are SGHRS and YFSETQ. CDR3 length: 14 amino acids. V was pared by 1 base and J by 2 bases, with 0 bases of the junction left unmatched. The CDR3 is CASSLRGPGNTIYF. CDR3 nucleotide sequence: TGCGCCAGCAGCTTGAGGGGGCCTGGAAACACCATATATTTT.

Only a few counts were recorded for this clone. The rearrangement links TRBV30 to TRBJ2-1; 7 nucleotides line up with TRBD2. Germline CDR1 reads GTSNPN; CDR2 reads SVGIG (reference sequence). CDR3 length: 14 amino acids. Unmatched junction bases numbered 11, after V lost 3 bases and J lost 9 bases. The CDR3 DNA follows: TGTGCCTGGAGGGCTAGCGGACCCTTGGGTGAGCAGTTCTTC. Translated: CAWRASGPLGEQFF.

The rearrangement uses TRBV25-1 and TRBJ2-7, with a tentative D call TRBD2 (5 bases). Germline V gene data show CDR1 as MGHDK and CDR2 as SYGVNS. Deletions cut 4 bases from V and 0 bases from J, with 16 bases between. The CDR3 extends over 16 amino acids. CDR3 in DNA: TGTGCCAGCAGTGGCTTAGGACTTCCAAGCTCCTACGAGCAGTACTTC. Residues: CASSGLGLPSSYEQYF.

The V call is TRBV15, the J call TRBJ2-1; 7 bases map to TRBD2. Germline V CDR1 and CDR2: LNHNV, YYDKDF (reference sequence). This CDR3 contains 16 residues. Trimming took 4 bases from V and 0 from J; bases not matched to a gene: 6. CDR3 DNA sequence: TGTGCCACCAGCATTGACTCTAGCGGCTCCTACAATGAGCAGTTCTTC. As protein: CATSIDSSGSYNEQFF.

The chain joins TRBV25-1 to TRBJ1-2, with D perhaps TRBD1 (6 bases). V shed 3 bases and J shed 6 bases, with 14 bases lying between them. CDR3 length equals 14 residues. Germline CDR1 reads MGHDK; CDR2 reads SYGVNS. Here the CDR3 reads CASSENLGADGYTF. For the CDR3, the DNA is TGTGCCAGCAGTGAGAACTTGGGGGCGGATGGCTACACCTTC.

The chain links TRBV4-2 to TRBJ2-4, with TRBD2 identical over 15 bases. V shed 1 base and J 6 bases; nucleotides not matched to a gene: 4. This CDR3 contains 17 residues. Germline-derived CDR1 and CDR2 are LGHNA and YNFKEQ. CDR3 loop: CASSQGTSGGAVNIQYF. In DNA, the CDR3 is TGTGCCAGCAGCCAAGGGACTAGCGGGGGGGCCGTAAACATTCAGTACTTC.

This chain links TRBV30 with TRBJ2-7; 7 nucleotides agree with TRBD1. The CDR3 has 14 residues. Germline V lookup: CDR1 GTSNPN, CDR2 SVGIG (reference sequence). The junction had 3 bases not matched to a gene; V was cut back by 0 bases and J by 1 base. CDR3 nucleotide sequence: TGTGCCTGGAGTGTTTGGGGACAGTCCTACGAGCAGTACTTC. Protein sequence: CAWSVWGQSYEQYF.

The chain employs TRBV5-1 and TRBJ2-5, with D uncertain. Per germline, CDR1 SGHRS and CDR2 YFSETQ. The V and J ends lost 3 bases and 0 bases respectively, with 15 bases between them. The CDR3 totals 16 residues. The CDR3 sequence: CASSSLSTVYQETQYF. The DNA of the CDR3 is TGCGCCAGCAGCTCCTTAAGTACAGTTTACCAAGAGACCCAGTACTTC.

This clone occurred once. CDR3 in DNA: TGTGCCAGCTCACCTCGCTCCGGGGGTGCCGGAAACACCATATATTTT. This sequence encodes CASSPRSGGAGNTIYF. This chain joins TRBV18 and TRBJ1-3; D possibly corresponds to TRBD1 (5 bases). The CDR3 loop spans 16 amino acids. Deletions cut 3 bases from V and 4 bases from J, with 16 bases between. Germline CDR1 is KGHSH and CDR2 is LQKENI.

V usage is TRBV27 and J usage is TRBJ2-7, with D perhaps matching TRBD1 (7 bases). The ends were cut back, 7 bases at V and 5 bases at J, with 18 bases in the middle. The CDR3 has 14 amino acids. The germline CDR1 and CDR2 sequences are MNHEY and SMNVEV (reference sequence). CDR3 nucleotide sequence: TGTGCCAGCACTACTTGGGGACAGCGGGACGAGCAGTACTTC. Encoded protein: CASTTWGQRDEQYF.

Here the CDR3 DNA reads TGTGCCAGCAGCAAAAGACAGGGGGATGGCTACACCTTC. This sequence encodes CASSKRQGDGYTF. The chain couples TRBV9 to TRBJ1-2; 9 bases are shared with TRBD1. The germline CDR1 and CDR2 sequences are SGDLS and YYNGEE. The CDR3 is made up of 13 amino acids. With V trimmed by 4 bases and J by 6 bases, 4 bases remained unmatched. Full variable domain (outside the CDR3, taken from reference TRBV9 and TRBJ1-2): DSGVTQTPKHLITATGQRVTLRCSPRSGDLSVYWYQQSLDQGLQFLIQYYNGEERAKGNILERFSAQQFPDLHSELNLSSLELGDSALYFCASSKRQGDGYTFGSGTRLTVV.

The chain has TRBV6-5 and TRBJ1-2, with TRBD1 as a possible D gene (6 bases). V was pared by 2 bases and J by 8 bases, with 18 bases between. Per the germline V gene, CDR1 is MNHEY and CDR2 is SVGAGI. The CDR3 consists of 15 residues. CDR3 DNA sequence: TGTGCCAGCAGTTACGGATACTGGGCAGGGGAAGGCTACACCTTC. This codes for CASSYGYWAGEGYTF.

This chain links TRBV15 with TRBJ2-1; unclear D gene. In germline, CDR1 is LNHNV, CDR2 YYDKDF (reference sequence). The V end lost 0 bases, the J end lost 5 bases, and 8 bases lay between the germline ends. This CDR3 comprises 14 residues. CDR3 region: CATSRDTSDNEQFF. Written as DNA, the CDR3 is TGTGCCACCAGCAGAGATACATCCGACAATGAGCAGTTCTTC.

This clone showed up just once. The sample holds other DNA sequences that translate to the same CDR3. This rearrangement joins TRBV9 to TRBJ2-1; D gene uncertain. Germline CDR1 reads SGDLS; CDR2 reads YYNGEE. V was trimmed by 0 bases and J by 10 bases, leaving 8 bases between them. This CDR3 spans 12 amino acids. The CDR3 bases are TGTGCCAGCAGCGTAGGAGGCGGCGAGCAGTTCTTC. It yields the protein CASSVGGGEQFF. The full variable domain, its missing parts supplied by reference TRBV9 and TRBJ2-1, is DSGVTQTPKHLITATGQRVTLRCSPRSGDLSVYWYQQSLDQGLQFLIQYYNGEERAKGNILERFSAQQFPDLHSELNLSSLELGDSALYFCASSVGGGEQFFGPGTRLTVL.